A single sample gave rise to the 13 T cell receptor beta chains below, sequenced in a study of cytomegalovirus exposure and HLA in healthy donors. It was with 60 Vbeta and 13 Jbeta primers that the PCR ran. Produced via immunoSEQ multiplex PCR; TCRdb's table is partial and in-frame only. Counted here are 35,000 to 40,000 clones, around 76% occurring once; the ten biggest clones make up 7.5% to 8.5%. The sample taken for sequencing was PBMCs. These receptors came from a woman in her twenties or thirties in good health and CMV-seropositive.

The rearrangement joins TRBV6-1 to TRBJ2-5, with 7 nucleotides matching TRBD1. Near its end, the DNA agrees better with TRBJ2-7, so the J call may be wrong. CDR1 and CDR2 (germline): MNHNS, SASEGT. The CDR3 covers 16 residues. DNA for the CDR3: TGTGCCAGCAGTGTCGACAGGGCCACAGCCTACTACGAGCAGTACTTC. It is translated as CASSVDRATAYYEQYF.

The chain joins TRBV27 to TRBJ2-7, with D possibly TRBD2 on 5 matching bases. Per the germline V gene, CDR1 is MNHEY and CDR2 is SMNVEV (reference sequence). The CDR3 has 14 residues. V gave up 3 bases and J gave up 3 bases, with 12 bases separating them. The CDR3: CASSFSFGNYEQYF. The DNA for the CDR3 is TGTGCCAGCAGTTTTAGTTTCGGGAACTACGAGCAGTACTTC.

The chain carries TRBV29-1 and TRBJ2-3; D is possibly TRBD1 (6 bases). This CDR3 has 17 amino acids. The germline V gene has CDR1 SQVTM and CDR2 ANQGSEA. The V and J ends lost 4 bases and 1 base respectively, with 21 bases between them. The CDR3 sequence is CSVAGYLTGSRTDTQYF. The CDR3 DNA sequence: TGCAGCGTTGCTGGGTATCTGACAGGTTCCCGCACAGATACGCAGTATTTT.

The DNA of the CDR3 is TGTGCCAGCAGTGAAACCGACTTGAACACTGAAGCTTTCTTT. Protein product: CASSETDLNTEAFF. This chain uses TRBV2 with TRBJ1-1; D call uncertain. The CDR3 length is 14 residues. Per germline, CDR1 SNHLY and CDR2 FYNNEI. V lost 2 bases, J lost 0 bases, and 7 bases lay in between.

This clone was counted between two and nine times. The genes are TRBV5-4 and TRBJ2-7; 9 nucleotides match TRBD1. Trimming cost V 4 bases and J 1 base; bases outside gene matches: 9. The CDR3 is 16 residues long. In germline, CDR1 is SGHNT, CDR2 YYREEE (reference sequence). DNA of the CDR3: TGTGCCAGCAGCCGGGGGTCCGGGACAGGGTCCTACGAGCAGTACTTC. Its protein is CASSRGSGTGSYEQYF.

This sequence joins TRBV27 and TRBJ1-2, with a weak D call TRBD1 (5 bases). The germline V gene has CDR1 MNHEY and CDR2 SMNVEV (reference sequence). With 6 bases removed from V and 2 bases from J, the gap between germline ends came to 16 bases. The CDR3 contains 15 residues. In DNA, the CDR3 is TGTGCCAGCAGCTATACCGGGACTGAAAACTATGGCTACACCTTC. Its translation: CASSYTGTENYGYTF.

The J gene is TRBJ1-6, the V gene TRBV5-4, with 8 bases identical to TRBD1. Germline CDR1 is SGHNT and CDR2 is YYREEE (reference sequence). The trim removed 3 bases at V and 6 bases at J, leaving 5 bases unmatched. This CDR3 contains 15 residues. The CDR3 nucleotides are TGTGCCAGCAGCTCTAACGGACAGGGTAATTCACCCCTCCACTTT. Translating it yields CASSSNGQGNSPLHF.

J is TRBJ2-1 and V is TRBV28; 10 nucleotides agree with TRBD2. The germline CDR1 and CDR2 sequences are MDHEN and SYDVKM. V gave up 9 bases and J gave up 10 bases; unmatched junction bases: 18. The CDR3 covers 16 residues. The CDR3 DNA is TGTGCCAGTAGATTGATAGGGCTAGCGGGAGTAAGGGAGCAGTTCTTC. Protein sequence: CASRLIGLAGVREQFF.

The chain combines TRBV6-5 with TRBJ2-2; 9 positions agree with TRBD2. This CDR3 comprises 14 residues. V lost 8 bases, J lost 6 bases, and 7 bases stayed unmatched. Germline CDR1 is MNHEY and CDR2 is SVGAGI. The CDR3 nucleotides are TGTGCCAGCCGCGGGGGGGCCCTGGCCGGGGAGCTGTTTTTT. Residues: CASRGGALAGELFF.

The gene calls are TRBV11-1 and TRBJ1-2, with 9 bases matching TRBD1. Germline loops: CDR1 SGHAT, CDR2 FQDESV (reference sequence). The CDR3 loop spans 18 amino acids. Unmatched junction bases numbered 14, after V lost 5 bases and J lost 1 base. CDR3 region: CASSPRETGGQNNYGYTF. Written as DNA, the CDR3 is TGTGCCAGCAGCCCCCGGGAAACAGGGGGCCAGAATAACTATGGCTACACCTTC.

The rearrangement uses TRBV6-1 and TRBJ2-2, with D tentatively TRBD1 (6 bases). Trimming removed 8 bases from V and 7 bases from J, with 20 bases in between. The CDR3 sequence is 15 residues long. Germline V gives CDR1 MNHNS, CDR2 SASEGT. CDR3 sequence reads: CASLTGKLKGGELFF. CDR3 bases: TGTGCCAGCCTAACAGGGAAATTAAAGGGCGGGGAGCTGTTTTTT.

Remarks on this clone: Other DNA sequences within the sample encode an identical CDR3. The V call is TRBV5-1, the J call TRBJ1-3; 7 nucleotides match TRBD1. The V and J ends lost 4 bases and 3 bases, in that order; junction bases with no gene match: 10. This CDR3 contains 16 residues. Germline CDR1 and CDR2: SGHRS and YFSETQ. The CDR3 sequence: CASSLTGALDGNTIYF. Written as DNA, the CDR3 is TGCGCCAGCAGCCTAACAGGGGCCTTGGATGGAAACACCATATATTTT.

This clone was recorded only once. The chain is built from TRBV7-9 and TRBJ2-3; D is undetermined. Germline V lookup: CDR1 SEHNR, CDR2 FQNEAQ (reference sequence). V lost 4 bases and J lost 5, with 22 bases in between. There are 17 residues in the CDR3. Written as DNA, the CDR3 is TGTGCCAGCAGCTCCCAGGCCCCCGGCCTCAATATAGATACGCAGTATTTT. Its translation: CASSSQAPGLNIDTQYF.